Below, one T cell receptor beta chain is given with its context. Antigen: not known. The data stem from a study of T cells after yellow fever vaccination. The length of the CDR3 is 13 residues. V dropped 4 bases and J dropped 5; count of bases not matched to a gene: 3. Germline CDR1 and CDR2: SGHTA and FQGNSA. A universal primer site and UMIs were added as TCR cDNA was made by 5'RACE template switching. Each CDR3 protein gets one entry after TCRdb re-called the 5' RACE reads with MiXCR. The repertoire holds some 560,000 distinct CDR3 sequences, with about 19% as singletons. Study observations and caveats: Clonotype sharing between CD4 and CD8 compartments was small.

This sample comprised PBMCs, obtained 15 days after the yellow fever booster vaccination. The TCR was taken from a man in his thirties or forties who received the YFV17D yellow fever vaccine. The gene calls are TRBV7-2 and TRBJ2-7, with 9 nucleotides matching TRBD1. CDR3 region: CASSSGTGNEQYF. CDR3 coding DNA: TGTGCCAGCAGCTCCGGGACAGGGAACGAGCAGTACTTC. The full variable domain, with the rest looked up from reference TRBV7-2 and TRBJ2-7, is GAGVSQSPSNKVTEKGKDVELRCDPISGHTALYWYRQSLGQGLEFLIYFQGNSAPDKSGLPSDRFSAERTGGSVSTLTIQRTQQEDSAVYLCASSSGTGNEQYFGPGTRLTVT.